This is a list of T cell receptor beta chains from one sample in a study of CXCR3-negative and CXCR3-positive naive CD8 T cells. TCRdb reprocessed the 5' RACE reads and keeps a single row for each CDR3 protein, giving no DNA. The sample includes 45,000 to 55,000 distinct CDR3 sequences. Sequenced sample: memory CD8+ T cells from blood. Every receptor here comes from a human donor in good health. Some clones in this sample may be carry-over from other donors' samples. Each CDR3 is given with its conserved first and last residue. Some rows have no size entry. The others give once, few or many, or a class for an expanded clone.

>NA|TRBJ2-7|TRBV27
CASAGGLAGESSYEQYF
>NA|TRBJ2-2|TRBV13
CASSLWAGGHTGELFF
>NA|TRBJ2-7|TRBV14
CASSQVGGYYEQYF
>NA|TRBJ1-2|TRBV20-1
CSVSRPGTDHGGYTF
>NA|TRBJ1-4|TRBV15
CATSRDEAEGVGKLFF
>NA|TRBJ1-6|TRBV11-2
CASSLDGWNPRTEGDSPLHF
>NA|TRBJ2-7|TRBV7-9
CASSAEAGVGEQYF
>NA|TRBJ2-7|TRBV4-3
CASSQGEDSSYEQYF
>NA|TRBJ1-1|TRBV29-1
CSVVRGQGNTEAFF
>NA|TRBJ1-1|TRBV29-1
CSVELARPEAFF
>NA|TRBJ2-1|TRBV27
CASSFLSAEQFF
>NA|TRBJ2-2|TRBV4-3
CASSQVIGNTGELFF
>NA|TRBJ2-7|TRBV20-1
CSARELAGGTYEQYF
>NA|TRBJ1-6|TRBV28
CASSPPRGGVHF
>NA|TRBJ2-2|TRBV14
CASSQDWFGTGELFF
>medium-sized|TRBJ1-6|TRBV4-3
CASSQSLENSPLHF
>NA|TRBJ1-3|TRBV11-1
CASSNTRQGFGNTIYF
>NA|TRBJ2-1|TRBV2
CASTTSGGRGEQFF
>NA|TRBJ2-1|TRBV6-2/TRBV6-3
CASSIGTSGNGYHNEQFF
>NA|TRBJ2-1|TRBV21-1
CASSKAGTGRRHNEQFF
>NA|TRBJ1-2|TRBV11-2
CASSRGYPYGYTF
>NA|TRBJ1-5|TRBV27
CASSTGPNQPQHF
>NA|TRBJ2-7|TRBV7-3
CASSSPGEGSYEQYF
>medium-sized|TRBJ2-1|TRBV6-5
CASRPGEAGALYNEQFF
>NA|TRBJ1-1|TRBV2
CASSDSGSWQDEAFF
>NA|TRBJ1-5|TRBV28
CASSLRGGGNQPQHF
>NA|TRBJ2-5|TRBV12-3/TRBV12-4
CASSFIVEAKETQYF
>NA|TRBJ2-1|TRBV12-3/TRBV12-4
CASSSPGFYNEQFF
>NA|TRBJ1-2|TRBV9
CASSMLTGKYDYTF
>NA|TRBJ2-7|TRBV29-1
CSVEEEGGPYEQYF
>NA|TRBJ1-1|TRBV28
CASSLTPNTEAFF
>NA|TRBJ2-1|TRBV11-2
CASRTGGGGMANEQFF
>NA|TRBJ2-7|TRBV28
CASSLVLSGRDPSYEQYF
>NA|TRBJ1-5|TRBV28
CASSLRERQAGNQPQHF
>NA|TRBJ2-7|TRBV4-3
CASSQDSWGGPSYEQYF
>NA|TRBJ1-5|TRBV3-1
CASSQGGWGNQPQHF
>NA|TRBJ2-5|TRBV27
CASHRGQGETQYF